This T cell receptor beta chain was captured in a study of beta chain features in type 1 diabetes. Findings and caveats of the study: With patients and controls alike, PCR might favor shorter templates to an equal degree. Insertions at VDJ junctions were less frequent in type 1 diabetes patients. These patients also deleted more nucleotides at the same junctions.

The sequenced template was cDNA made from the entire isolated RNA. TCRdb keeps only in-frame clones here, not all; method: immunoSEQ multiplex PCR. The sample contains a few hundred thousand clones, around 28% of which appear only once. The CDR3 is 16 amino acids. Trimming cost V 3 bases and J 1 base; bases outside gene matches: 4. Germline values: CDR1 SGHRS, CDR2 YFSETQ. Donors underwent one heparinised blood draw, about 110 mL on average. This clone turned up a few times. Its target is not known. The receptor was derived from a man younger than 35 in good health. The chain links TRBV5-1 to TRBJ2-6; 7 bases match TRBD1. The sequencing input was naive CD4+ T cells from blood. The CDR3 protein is CASSSNRGSGANVLTF. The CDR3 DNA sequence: TGCGCCAGCAGCTCGAACAGGGGTTCTGGGGCCAACGTCCTGACTTTC.